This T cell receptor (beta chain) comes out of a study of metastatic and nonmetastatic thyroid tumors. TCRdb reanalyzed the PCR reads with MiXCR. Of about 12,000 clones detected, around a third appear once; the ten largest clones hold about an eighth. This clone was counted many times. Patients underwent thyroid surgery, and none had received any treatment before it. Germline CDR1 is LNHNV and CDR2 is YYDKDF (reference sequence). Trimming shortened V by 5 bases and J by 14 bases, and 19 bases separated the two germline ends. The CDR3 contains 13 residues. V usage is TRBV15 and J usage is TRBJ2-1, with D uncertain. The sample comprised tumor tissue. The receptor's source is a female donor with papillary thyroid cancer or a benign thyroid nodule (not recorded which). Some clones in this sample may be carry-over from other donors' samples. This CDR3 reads CATSSTTRTEEFF. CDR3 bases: TGTGCCACCAGCTCGACAACCAGGACCGAGGAGTTCTTC.